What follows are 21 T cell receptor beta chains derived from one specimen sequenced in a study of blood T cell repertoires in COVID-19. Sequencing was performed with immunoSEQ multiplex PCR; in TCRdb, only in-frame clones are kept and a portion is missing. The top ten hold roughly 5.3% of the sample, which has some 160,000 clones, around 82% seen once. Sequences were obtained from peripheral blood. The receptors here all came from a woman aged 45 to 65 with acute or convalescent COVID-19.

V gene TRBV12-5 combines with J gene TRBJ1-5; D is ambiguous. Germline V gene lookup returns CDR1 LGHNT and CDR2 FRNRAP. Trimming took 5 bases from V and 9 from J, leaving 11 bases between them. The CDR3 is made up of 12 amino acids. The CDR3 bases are TGTGCTAGTGGTCCTAAGGAGCGGCCCCAGCATTTT. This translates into CASGPKERPQHF.

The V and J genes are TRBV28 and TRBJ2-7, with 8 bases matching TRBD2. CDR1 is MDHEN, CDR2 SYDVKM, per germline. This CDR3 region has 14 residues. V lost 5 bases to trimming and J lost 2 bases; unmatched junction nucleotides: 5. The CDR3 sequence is CASSLGGGTYEQYF. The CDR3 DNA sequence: TGTGCCAGCAGTCTCGGGGGGGGGACCTACGAGCAGTACTTC.

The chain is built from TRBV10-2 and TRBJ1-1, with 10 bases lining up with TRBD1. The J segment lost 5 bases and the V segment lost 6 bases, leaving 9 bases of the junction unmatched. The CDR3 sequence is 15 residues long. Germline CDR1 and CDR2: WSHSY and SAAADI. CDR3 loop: CASRKSDRGWTEAFF. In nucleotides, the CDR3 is TGCGCCAGCAGGAAATCGGACAGGGGGTGGACTGAAGCTTTCTTT.

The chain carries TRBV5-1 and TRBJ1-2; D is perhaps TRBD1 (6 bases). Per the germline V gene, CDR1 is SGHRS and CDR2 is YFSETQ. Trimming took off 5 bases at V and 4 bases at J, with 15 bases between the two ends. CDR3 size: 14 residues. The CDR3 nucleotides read TGCGCCAGCAGTTTGTCCGGACAGATCTATGGCTACACCTTC. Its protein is CASSLSGQIYGYTF.

For the CDR3, the DNA is TGTGCCAGCAGCCAAGCGTATGGCAGCTCCTATAATTCACCCCTCCACTTT. It yields the protein CASSQAYGSSYNSPLHF. This chain uses TRBV3-1 (or the pseudogene TRBV3-2) with TRBJ1-6, with D hard to call. The CDR3 is 17 amino acids. Trimming removed 1 base from V and 0 bases from J, with 10 bases in between. In germline, CDR1 is LGHDT, CDR2 YNNKEL (reference sequence).

CDR3 DNA: TGTGCCAGCAGCGTGGAAGGGGACATAAGTCTTGGAAACACCATATATTTT. Protein sequence: CASSVEGDISLGNTIYF. The rearrangement joins TRBV9 to TRBJ1-3, with D perhaps TRBD1 (6 bases). The germline CDR1 and CDR2 sequences are SGDLS and YYNGEE. The CDR3 extends over 17 amino acids. The V and J ends lost 2 bases and 3 bases respectively, with 18 bases between them.

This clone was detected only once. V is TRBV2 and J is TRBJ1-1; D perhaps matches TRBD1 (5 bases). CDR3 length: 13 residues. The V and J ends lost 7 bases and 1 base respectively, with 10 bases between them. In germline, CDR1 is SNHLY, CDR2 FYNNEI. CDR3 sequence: CASKTEKNTEAFF. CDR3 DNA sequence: TGTGCCAGCAAGACAGAGAAGAACACTGAAGCTTTCTTT. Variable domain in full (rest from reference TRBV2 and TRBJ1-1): EPEVTQTPSHQVTQMGQEVILRCVPISNHLYFYWYRQILGQKVEFLVSFYNNEISEKSEIFDDQFSVERPDGSNFTLKIRSTKLEDSAMYFCASKTEKNTEAFFGQGTRLTVV.

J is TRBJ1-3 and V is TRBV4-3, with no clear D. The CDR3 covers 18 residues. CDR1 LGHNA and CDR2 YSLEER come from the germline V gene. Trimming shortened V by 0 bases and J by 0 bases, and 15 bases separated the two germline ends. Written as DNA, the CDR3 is TGCGCCAGCAGCCAAGATACGGCAGCGAGGATCTCTGGAAACACCATATATTTT. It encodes CASSQDTAARISGNTIYF.

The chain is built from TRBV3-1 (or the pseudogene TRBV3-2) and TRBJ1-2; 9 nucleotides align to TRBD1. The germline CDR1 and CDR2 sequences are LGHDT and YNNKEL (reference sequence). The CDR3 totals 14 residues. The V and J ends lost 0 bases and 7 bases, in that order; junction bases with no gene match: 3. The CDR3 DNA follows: TGTGCCAGCAGCCAAGATTGGGACAGGGTTGGCTACACCTTC. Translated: CASSQDWDRVGYTF.

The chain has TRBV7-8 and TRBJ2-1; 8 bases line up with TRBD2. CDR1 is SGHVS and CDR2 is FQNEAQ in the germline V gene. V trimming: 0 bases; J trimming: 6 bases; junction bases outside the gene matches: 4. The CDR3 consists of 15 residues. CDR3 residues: CASSLAAGGPNEQFF. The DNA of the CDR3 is TGTGCCAGCAGCTTAGCGGCGGGGGGACCCAATGAGCAGTTCTTC.

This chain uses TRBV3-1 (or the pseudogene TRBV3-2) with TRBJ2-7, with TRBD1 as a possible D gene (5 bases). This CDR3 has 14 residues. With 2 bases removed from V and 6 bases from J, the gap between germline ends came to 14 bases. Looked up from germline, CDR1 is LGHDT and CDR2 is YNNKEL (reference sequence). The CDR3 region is CASSQQAQGTEQYF. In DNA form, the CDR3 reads TGTGCCAGCAGCCAACAAGCCCAGGGTACCGAGCAGTACTTC.

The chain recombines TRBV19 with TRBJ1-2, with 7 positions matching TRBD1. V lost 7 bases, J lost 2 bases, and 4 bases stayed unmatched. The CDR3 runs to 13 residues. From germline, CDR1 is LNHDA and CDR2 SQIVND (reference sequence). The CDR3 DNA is TGTGCCAGTACCCCGACAGGGAACTATGGCTACACCTTC. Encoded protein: CASTPTGNYGYTF.

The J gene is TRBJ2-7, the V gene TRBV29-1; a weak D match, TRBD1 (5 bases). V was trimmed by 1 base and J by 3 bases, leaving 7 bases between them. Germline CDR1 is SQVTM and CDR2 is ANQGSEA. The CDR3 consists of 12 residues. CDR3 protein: CSVEVTDYEQYF. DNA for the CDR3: TGCAGCGTTGAAGTGACAGACTACGAGCAGTACTTC.

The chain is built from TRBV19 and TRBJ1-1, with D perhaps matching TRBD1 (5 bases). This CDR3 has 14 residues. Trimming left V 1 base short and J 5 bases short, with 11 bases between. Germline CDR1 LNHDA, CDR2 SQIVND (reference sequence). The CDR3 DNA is TGTGCCAGTAGTATAGTGGGGGGGATTACTGAAGCTTTCTTT. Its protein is CASSIVGGITEAFF.

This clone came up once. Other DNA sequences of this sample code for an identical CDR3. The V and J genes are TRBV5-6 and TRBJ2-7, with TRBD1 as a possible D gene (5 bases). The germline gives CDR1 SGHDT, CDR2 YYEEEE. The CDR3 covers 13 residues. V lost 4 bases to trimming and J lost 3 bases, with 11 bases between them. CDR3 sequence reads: CASSGTDSYEQYF. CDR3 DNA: TGTGCCAGCAGCGGCACCGACAGCTACGAGCAGTACTTC.

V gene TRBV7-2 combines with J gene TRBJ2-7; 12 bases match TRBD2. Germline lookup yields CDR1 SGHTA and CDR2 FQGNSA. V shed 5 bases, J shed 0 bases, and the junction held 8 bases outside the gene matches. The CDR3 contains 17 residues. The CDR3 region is CASSEEVLAGGSYEQYF. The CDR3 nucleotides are TGTGCCAGCAGCGAAGAGGTACTAGCGGGGGGCTCCTACGAGCAGTACTTC.

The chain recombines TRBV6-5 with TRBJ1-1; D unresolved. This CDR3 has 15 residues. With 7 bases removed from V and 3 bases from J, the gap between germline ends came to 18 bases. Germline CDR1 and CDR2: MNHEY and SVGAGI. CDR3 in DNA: TGTGCCAGCATCCGGGCGGGGTATCGGGACACTGAAGCTTTCTTT. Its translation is CASIRAGYRDTEAFF.

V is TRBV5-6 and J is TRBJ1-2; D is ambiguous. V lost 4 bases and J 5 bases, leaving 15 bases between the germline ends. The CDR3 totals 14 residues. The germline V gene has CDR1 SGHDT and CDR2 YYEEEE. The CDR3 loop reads CASSPPTPLYGYTF. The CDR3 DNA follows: TGTGCCAGCAGCCCACCGACACCCCTTTATGGCTACACCTTC.

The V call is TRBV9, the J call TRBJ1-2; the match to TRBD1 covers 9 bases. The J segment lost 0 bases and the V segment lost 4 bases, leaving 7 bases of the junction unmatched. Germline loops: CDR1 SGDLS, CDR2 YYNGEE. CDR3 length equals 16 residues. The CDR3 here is CASSSNRDRANYGYTF. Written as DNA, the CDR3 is TGTGCCAGCAGCTCAAACCGGGACAGGGCTAACTATGGCTACACCTTC.

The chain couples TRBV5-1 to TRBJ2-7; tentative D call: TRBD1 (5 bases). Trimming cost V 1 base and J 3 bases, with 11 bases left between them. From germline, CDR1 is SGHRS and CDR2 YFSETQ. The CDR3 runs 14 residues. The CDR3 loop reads CASSLQQGLYEQYF. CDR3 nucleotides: TGCGCCAGCAGCTTGCAGCAGGGCCTCTACGAGCAGTACTTC.

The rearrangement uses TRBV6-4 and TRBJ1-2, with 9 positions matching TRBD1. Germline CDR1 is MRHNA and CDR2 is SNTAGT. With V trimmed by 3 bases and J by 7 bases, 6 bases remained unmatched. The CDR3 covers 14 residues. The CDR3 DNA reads TGTGCCAGCAGTGATTCGGGACAGGGAGGTGGCTACACCTTC. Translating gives CASSDSGQGGGYTF.